This T cell receptor beta chain was recorded in a study of control samples from healthy donors and cancer patients. Generated by immunoSEQ multiplex PCR, the TCRdb table keeps only in-frame clones and is missing some. The sample shows tens of thousands of clones, about 90% of them seen only once. V was trimmed by 4 bases and J by 14 bases, leaving 20 bases between them. The CDR3 is made up of 13 amino acids. Per germline, CDR1 SNHLY and CDR2 FYNNEI. This clone has just one count. Sequencing used PBMCs. This sequence originates from a man aged 45 to 65 with head and neck cancer. The chain uses TRBV2 and TRBJ1-1; tentative D call: TRBD1 (6 bases). CDR3 protein: CASSVRQAVGGFF. The CDR3 DNA reads as TGTGCCAGCAGTGTCAGACAGGCGGTTGGGGGATTCTTT.